These 2 T cell receptor beta chains share one sample of origin, sequenced in a study of T cells in localized non-small cell lung cancer. Sequencing was performed with immunoSEQ multiplex PCR; in TCRdb, only in-frame clones are kept and a portion is missing. The sample has about 24,000 clones; about nine tenths are singletons. This sample comprised peripheral blood, obtained before any cancer treatment. Receptors originate from a man between 40 and 70 years old with stage I squamous cell lung carcinoma.

The chain employs TRBV19 and TRBJ1-5, with D maybe TRBD1 (5 bases). The CDR3 contains 13 residues. The V gene's germline CDR1 is LNHDA and CDR2 SQIVND (reference sequence). The V gene lost 5 bases and the J gene lost 9 bases, with 14 bases spanning the gap. CDR3 DNA sequence: TGTGCCAGTAGTTTCCAGGGAGATTCGCCCCAGCATTTT. This sequence encodes CASSFQGDSPQHF. Looking up the rest from reference TRBV19 and TRBJ1-5 gives the full variable domain: DGGITQSPKYLFRKEGQNVTLSCEQNLNHDAMYWYRQDPGQGLRLIYYSQIVNDFQKGDIAEGYSVSREKKESFPLTVTSAQKNPTAFYLCASSFQGDSPQHFGDGTRLSIL.

Only one count was recorded for this clone. The chain has TRBV7-2 and TRBJ2-1; 9 positions match TRBD2. J lost 5 bases, V lost 8 bases, and 10 bases had no gene match. The CDR3 consists of 15 residues. Germline CDR1 SGHTA, CDR2 FQGNSA. This chain's CDR3 is CASRPRLAGNNEQFF. In nucleotides, the CDR3 is TGTGCCAGCCGCCCCCGGCTAGCGGGGAACAATGAGCAGTTCTTC.